Presented here are 9 T cell receptor beta chains from one specimen sequenced in a study of vaccination and CD4 T cells after COVID-19. The treatment was: approximately 9-day PBMC culture with coronavirus spike peptide pools or control peptides (ViraFEST assay). CD4+ T cells that had been cultured provided DNA sequenced with the Oncomine TCR Beta short-read assay. TCRdb re-called the PCR reads with MiXCR, one entry per CDR3 protein. This sample has roughly 7,200 distinct CDR3 sequences, with roughly 27% found just once. These receptors have no identified antigens. The material sequenced was CD4+ T cells from blood, cultured in vitro, taken after SARS-CoV-2 vaccination. The source of these receptors is a human donor who had recovered from COVID-19.

This clonotype ranks as medium-sized. The chain joins TRBV7-2 to TRBJ2-5, with D possibly TRBD2 on 6 matching bases. CDR1 is SGHTA and CDR2 is FQGNSA in the germline V gene. The CDR3 is made up of 16 amino acids. V lost 5 bases, J lost 4 bases, and 20 bases lay in between. As DNA, the CDR3 is TGTGCCAGCAGCAGGCGACCGGGACTGGGGGGAGAGACCCAGTACTTC. This codes for CASSRRPGLGGETQYF. Filled out from reference TRBV7-2 and TRBJ2-5, the complete variable domain reads GAGVSQSPSNKVTEKGKDVELRCDPISGHTALYWYRQSLGQGLEFLIYFQGNSAPDKSGLPSDRFSAERTGGSVSTLTIQRTQQEDSAVYLCASSRRPGLGGETQYFGPGTRLLVL.

By share, this clonotype ranks as medium-sized. The chain carries TRBV20-1 and TRBJ2-6, with a tentative D call TRBD2 (5 bases). The V end was cut by 6 bases, the J end by 0 bases, with 12 bases between. This CDR3 is 15 amino acids long. Germline V gene data show CDR1 as DFQATT and CDR2 as SNEGSKA (reference sequence). The CDR3 sequence: CSAEPGGSGANVLTF. DNA for the CDR3: TGCAGTGCGGAGCCCGGAGGCTCTGGGGCCAACGTCCTGACTTTC.

The chain carries TRBV5-5 and TRBJ1-2; TRBD1 matches 12 bases. The CDR3 is 16 residues long. V was pared by 4 bases and J by 7 bases, with 11 bases of the junction left unmatched. Germline lookup yields CDR1 SGHKS and CDR2 YYEKEE (reference sequence). The CDR3 nucleotides are TGTGCCAGCAGCCAGACCGGGACAGGGGGCCTAGGTGGCTACACCTTC. Protein sequence: CASSQTGTGGLGGYTF.

This clonotype came up a few times. This chain links TRBV28 with TRBJ2-7; 8 bases line up with TRBD2. Germline V lookup: CDR1 MDHEN, CDR2 SYDVKM. The CDR3 is 14 residues long. V was pared by 1 base and J by 2 bases, with 1 base of the junction left unmatched. Here the CDR3 DNA reads TGTGCCAGCAGTTTATCAGCGGGAGCCTACGAGCAGTACTTC. This gives the protein CASSLSAGAYEQYF. Based on the CDR3 plus reference TRBV28 and TRBJ2-7, the full variable domain is DVKVTQSSRYLVKRTGEKVFLECVQDMDHENMFWYRQDPGLGLRLIYFSYDVKMKEKGDIPEGYSVSREKKERFSLILESASTNQTSMYLCASSLSAGAYEQYFGPGTRLTVT.

V is TRBV20-1 and J is TRBJ1-5; maybe TRBD1 (5 bases). Germline V gene lookup returns CDR1 DFQATT and CDR2 SNEGSKA (reference sequence). CDR3 length: 14 amino acids. V lost 0 bases to trimming and J lost 5 bases, with 11 bases between them. The CDR3: CSARDRGIYQPQHF. CDR3 in DNA: TGCAGTGCTAGAGATCGGGGGATCTATCAGCCCCAGCATTTT.

The sample holds a few counts of this clonotype. The chain couples TRBV4-3 to TRBJ1-6; possible D gene TRBD1, 5 bases. Per germline, CDR1 LGHNA and CDR2 YSLEER. This CDR3 comprises 16 residues. Trimming took 0 bases from V and 6 from J, leaving 12 bases between them. CDR3 sequence reads: CASSQENAGSNSPLHF. The CDR3, as DNA: TGCGCCAGCAGCCAAGAAAACGCAGGGAGTAATTCACCCCTCCACTTT.

V usage is TRBV5-4 and J usage is TRBJ1-2, with D unclear. The CDR3 covers 12 residues. Germline CDR1 and CDR2: SGHNT and YYREEE (reference sequence). V gave up 4 bases and J gave up 8 bases, with 12 bases separating them. The CDR3, as DNA: TGTGCCAGCAGCGCACGGGTGGAAGGCTACACCTTC. Its translation is CASSARVEGYTF.

This clonotype has just a few counts. The rearrangement links TRBV27 to TRBJ1-5, with D perhaps TRBD1 (6 bases). V was trimmed by 2 bases and J by 1 base, leaving 12 bases between them. In germline, CDR1 is MNHEY, CDR2 SMNVEV (reference sequence). The CDR3 loop spans 16 amino acids. In nucleotides, the CDR3 is TGTGCCAGCAGTTTAGTGGGGGCAGGGAGCAATCAGCCCCAGCATTTT. Translating gives CASSLVGAGSNQPQHF.

The rearrangement joins TRBV20-1 to TRBJ2-3, with a weak D call TRBD2 (6 bases). The CDR3 is 17 amino acids. Germline CDR1 DFQATT, CDR2 SNEGSKA (reference sequence). The germline V and J ends were trimmed by 1 base and 0 bases, with 17 bases remaining between them. The CDR3 sequence: CSARGGLGLASTDTQYF. DNA for the CDR3: TGCAGTGCTAGAGGGGGTTTGGGACTCGCTAGCACAGATACGCAGTATTTT.